This TCR beta chain comes out of a study of blood T cell repertoires in COVID-19. Study in general: Material from acute and convalescent COVID-19 was sourced from the United States, Italy and Spain. T cells, B-cell-depleted T cells, or PBMCs supplied cDNA or gDNA.

Per the original methods: Cell counts per sample came from amplifying reference gene primers. Assay: immunoSEQ multiplex PCR; the TCRdb copy retains only in-frame clones and omits some. The DNA was the basis for D and trimming; V, J and clone size are from that table. The data show approximately 28,000 clones, around 67% seen once. The CDR3 runs 11 residues. Germline lookup yields CDR1 ENHRY and CDR2 SYGVKD. The chain combines TRBV10-3 with TRBJ1-2, with TRBD1 matching over 7 bases. The sequenced material came from peripheral blood. The TCR sequence derives from a man in his 60s with active or convalescent COVID-19. The DNA for the CDR3 is TGTGCAGGGGGCCAGGGCCATGGCTACACCTTC. The encoded protein is CAGGQGHGYTF.